Below are 27 T cell receptor beta chains sequenced from a single sample in a study of CD8 T cells in ankylosing spondylitis. Study-level points and caveats: A TCR beta motif of eight or nine highly homologous variants seemed to mark ankylosing spondylitis blood.

MiXCR, run by TCRdb on the 5' RACE reads, gives a single entry per CDR3 protein. Altogether about 800,000 distinct CDR3 sequences are present, approximately 12% being singletons, with the ten largest covering approximately 0.51%. Their specific antigens are unknown. Input material: blood, either unsorted or a sorted T cell fraction (not recorded which). The receptors were sampled from a male donor with ankylosing spondylitis.

This clonotype was detected only a few times. The V call is TRBV9, the J call TRBJ1-4, with 11 nucleotides matching TRBD1. This CDR3 has 15 amino acids. V was pared by 2 bases and J by 7 bases, with 4 bases of the junction left unmatched. CDR1 is SGDLS and CDR2 is YYNGEE in the germline V gene. The CDR3 nucleotides read TGTGCCAGCAGCGTGGGGACAGGGGGGAGTGAAAAACTGTTTTTT. The encoded protein is CASSVGTGGSEKLFF.

This clonotype was picked up many times. This rearrangement joins TRBV12-3 or TRBV12-4 to TRBJ1-3; D is ambiguous. V was shortened by 6 bases and J by 6 bases, with 9 bases between the two germline ends. The CDR3 is 12 amino acids. The CDR3 sequence: CASSLDLNTIYF. In DNA form, the CDR3 reads TGTGCCAGCAGCCTTGACCTAAACACCATATATTTT.

The chain is built from TRBV2 and TRBJ2-2; perhaps TRBD2 as D (5 bases). CDR1 and CDR2 from the germline V gene are SNHLY and FYNNEI. This CDR3 is built from 12 residues. With 7 bases removed from V and 6 bases from J, the gap between germline ends came to 9 bases. CDR3: CASKTGAGELFF. The CDR3 DNA reads as TGTGCCAGCAAAACCGGGGCCGGGGAGCTGTTTTTT.

This clonotype was detected ten times or more. The chain combines TRBV28 with TRBJ2-1; D is possibly TRBD2 (6 bases). The germline gives CDR1 MDHEN, CDR2 SYDVKM. Trimming shortened V by 8 bases and J by 8 bases, and 25 bases separated the two germline ends. This CDR3 is 16 amino acids long. The CDR3 DNA reads TGTGCCAGCTCCTATCAGCGGGCGGGAACCTTCCATGAGCAGTTCTTC. Its translation is CASSYQRAGTFHEQFF.

The genes are TRBV6-5 and TRBJ2-5, with 10 bases fitting TRBD1. The length of the CDR3 is 15 residues. Germline V gene lookup returns CDR1 MNHEY and CDR2 SVGAGI. Losses at the gene ends were 0 bases for V and 4 bases for J; bases not matched to a gene: 2. CDR3 DNA sequence: TGTGCCAGCAGTTACTCGAGGACAGGGGGAGAGACCCAGTACTTC. Its protein product is CASSYSRTGGETQYF.

This clonotype appeared a single time. The rearrangement joins TRBV6-1 to TRBJ2-2; D uncertain. With 6 bases removed from V and 3 bases from J, the gap between germline ends came to 8 bases. The CDR3 runs 13 residues. In germline, CDR1 is MNHNS, CDR2 SASEGT. CDR3 coding DNA: TGTGCCAGCAGAAGGACGTACACCGGGGAGCTGTTTTTT. Translation: CASRRTYTGELFF.

The chain links TRBV4-3 to TRBJ2-1, with 9 bases fitting TRBD2. The CDR3 is 16 residues long. Germline trimming cut 0 bases from V and 2 bases from J; bases unmatched to any gene: 2. The V gene's germline CDR1 is LGHNA and CDR2 YSLEER. The CDR3 nucleotides are TGCGCCAGCAGCCAAGAGGGCGGGGGGGCCTACAATGAGCAGTTCTTC. Residues: CASSQEGGGAYNEQFF.

The chain couples TRBV20-1 to TRBJ2-7; 7 bases agree with TRBD1. Per germline, CDR1 DFQATT and CDR2 SNEGSKA (reference sequence). With V trimmed by 2 bases and J by 2 bases, 6 bases remained unmatched. The CDR3 consists of 14 residues. Here the CDR3 reads CSARPPDRAYEQYF. CDR3 bases: TGCAGTGCTAGACCACCTGACAGGGCCTACGAGCAGTACTTC.

In the case of this clonotype: At one boundary the junction diverges from the germline segment, which might be a read error. The chain carries TRBV7-7 and TRBJ2-2, with D unresolved. The V gene's germline CDR1 is SSHAT and CDR2 FNYEAQ (reference sequence). CDR3 size: 13 residues. The CDR3 sequence: CASSLGITGELFF. CDR3 nucleotides: TGTGCTAGCAGCTTAGGAATCACCGGGGAGCTGTTTTTT.

The chain uses TRBV6-1 and TRBJ2-7; 7 bases agree with TRBD2. This CDR3 comprises 14 residues. J lost 2 bases, V lost 5 bases, and 6 bases had no gene match. From germline, CDR1 is MNHNS and CDR2 SASEGT. The CDR3 nucleotides read TGTGCCAGCAGTACCCTCGCGGGGGCCTACGAGCAGTACTTC. It is translated as CASSTLAGAYEQYF.

The V and J genes are TRBV19 and TRBJ1-5, with D possibly TRBD1 on 6 matching bases. The CDR3 length is 14 residues. The germline V and J ends were trimmed by 3 bases and 6 bases, with 12 bases remaining between them. Germline lookup yields CDR1 LNHDA and CDR2 SQIVND (reference sequence). The CDR3 DNA reads TGTGCCAGTAGTATTCGGGGGCTGCTTCAGCCCCAGCATTTT. Protein sequence: CASSIRGLLQPQHF.

In its sample, this clonotype was seen a few times. This sequence joins TRBV18 and TRBJ1-6; a possible D gene is TRBD1 (5 bases). Deletions cut 3 bases from V and 9 bases from J, with 15 bases between. CDR3 length: 15 amino acids. Germline V lookup: CDR1 KGHSH, CDR2 LQKENI. The CDR3 bases are TGTGCCAGCTCACCCGGGGGAGGGCTCGGTTCACCCCTCCACTTT. Amino acid sequence: CASSPGGGLGSPLHF. The full variable domain, with the rest looked up from reference TRBV18 and TRBJ1-6, is NAGVMQNPRHLVRRRGQEARLRCSPMKGHSHVYWYRQLPEEGLKFMVYLQKENIIDESGMPKERFSAEFPKEGPSILRIQQVVRGDSAAYFCASSPGGGLGSPLHFGNGTRLTVT.

On this clonotype itself: Sequence at one end of the junction differs from germline and may be a read error. The chain is built from TRBV12-3 or TRBV12-4 and TRBJ2-6; D may be TRBD2 (7 bases). The CDR3 is made up of 15 amino acids. CDR3 DNA sequence: TGTGCCAGCAGTTCGATAAATCGGGGGGCCAGCGTCCTGACTTTC. Its translation: CASSSINRGASVLTF.

This clonotype was counted at least ten times. This rearrangement joins TRBV20-1 to TRBJ2-5; no clear D. The CDR3 spans 13 residues. Germline CDR1 is DFQATT and CDR2 is SNEGSKA (reference sequence). Trimming cost V 3 bases and J 4 bases, with 12 bases left between them. The CDR3 nucleotides read TGCAGTGCTAGTCTAGGTCCTGGAGAGACCCAGTACTTC. This encodes CSASLGPGETQYF.

This chain uses TRBV20-1 with TRBJ2-4; TRBD2 agrees at 13 bases. V lost 3 bases, J lost 1 base, and 6 bases stayed unmatched. The CDR3 consists of 17 residues. Germline CDR1 DFQATT, CDR2 SNEGSKA (reference sequence). The CDR3 here is CSASGTSGIGAKNIQYF. The DNA for the CDR3 is TGCAGTGCTAGCGGGACTAGCGGGATTGGCGCCAAAAACATTCAGTACTTC.

This clonotype turned up a few times. V and J are TRBV5-1 and TRBJ2-3, with D unclear. The germline V gene has CDR1 SGHRS and CDR2 YFSETQ. Trimming took 0 bases from V and 0 from J, leaving 11 bases between them. The CDR3 is 16 amino acids. As DNA, the CDR3 is TGCGCCAGCAGCTTGGAGGCAGCTCCTAGCACAGATACGCAGTATTTT. Protein sequence: CASSLEAAPSTDTQYF.

This clonotype has more than one count but fewer than ten. This chain connects TRBV28 to TRBJ1-4; no clear D. The V end lost 3 bases, the J end lost 6 bases, and 8 bases lay between the germline ends. Germline V gene lookup returns CDR1 MDHEN and CDR2 SYDVKM. This CDR3 contains 13 residues. CDR3 DNA sequence: TGTGCCAGCAGTTTTGGGATGTATGAAAAACTGTTTTTT. It specifies CASSFGMYEKLFF.

Written as DNA, the CDR3 is TGCAGTGCTAGAGGTACTAGCGGGAGATGGCAGGAGCAGTACTTC. This encodes CSARGTSGRWQEQYF. The rearrangement joins TRBV20-1 to TRBJ2-7; 11 positions match TRBD2. CDR3 length equals 15 residues. CDR1 DFQATT and CDR2 SNEGSKA come from the germline V gene (reference sequence). V dropped 1 base and J dropped 7; count of bases not matched to a gene: 9.

The chain couples TRBV7-2 to TRBJ2-2; TRBD1 aligns across 11 bases. Germline values: CDR1 SGHTA, CDR2 FQGNSA. This CDR3 is built from 15 residues. With V trimmed by 4 bases and J by 6 bases, 4 bases remained unmatched. For the CDR3, the DNA is TGTGCCAGCAGCTGGACAGGGGGCAGGGCCGGGGAGCTGTTTTTT. It is translated as CASSWTGGRAGELFF.

This clonotype was seen ten or more times. The rearrangement joins TRBV29-1 to TRBJ1-1; D remains unclear. Germline values: CDR1 SQVTM, CDR2 ANQGSEA. The germline V and J ends were trimmed by 0 bases and 12 bases, with 17 bases remaining between them. The CDR3 extends over 13 amino acids. The CDR3 region is CSVEDHGGVGSFF. As DNA, the CDR3 is TGCAGCGTTGAAGATCATGGCGGAGTGGGATCTTTCTTT.

The rearrangement uses TRBV2 and TRBJ2-5; possibly TRBD1 for D (5 bases). Trimming pared 7 bases from V and 1 base from J, leaving 10 bases between. The CDR3 extends over 13 amino acids. CDR1 and CDR2 (germline): SNHLY, FYNNEI. The CDR3 DNA reads TGTGCCAGCACTAGACAGATCCAAGAGACCCAGTACTTC. Translating it yields CASTRQIQETQYF.

This clonotype was counted between two and nine times. The gene calls are TRBV15 and TRBJ2-4, with D maybe TRBD1 (6 bases). CDR3 size: 16 residues. V lost 2 bases to trimming and J lost 0 bases, with 11 bases between them. CDR1 and CDR2 from the germline V gene are LNHNV and YYDKDF (reference sequence). The CDR3 sequence: CATSRSQGLAKNIQYF. The CDR3 DNA reads TGTGCCACCAGCAGATCGCAGGGGCTAGCCAAAAACATTCAGTACTTC. Full variable domain (missing parts from reference TRBV15 and TRBJ2-4): DAMVIQNPRYQVTQFGKPVTLSCSQTLNHNVMYWYQQKSSQAPKLLFHYYDKDFNNEADTPDNFQSRRPNTSFCFLDIRSPGLGDTAMYLCATSRSQGLAKNIQYFGAGTRLSVL.

This clonotype has a handful of counts. The chain has TRBV5-1 and TRBJ2-5; D is perhaps TRBD1 (5 bases). The V and J ends lost 0 bases and 4 bases respectively, with 13 bases between them. This CDR3 has 15 residues. Germline lookup yields CDR1 SGHRS and CDR2 YFSETQ. The CDR3 DNA is TGCGCCAGCAGCTTGGGGCAGGGTTTGGCAGAGACCCAGTACTTC. It translates to CASSLGQGLAETQYF.

The chain combines TRBV5-4 with TRBJ2-7; D possibly corresponds to TRBD1 (5 bases). Germline lookup yields CDR1 SGHNT and CDR2 YYREEE (reference sequence). The CDR3 consists of 14 residues. Trimming took off 2 bases at V and 3 bases at J, with 12 bases between the two ends. The CDR3 DNA is TGTGCCAGCAGCTTCTGGGGCACCCGCTACGAGCAGTACTTC. Protein sequence: CASSFWGTRYEQYF.

This clonotype was observed a handful of times. The chain has TRBV5-1 and TRBJ2-7; 9 nucleotides align to TRBD2. The germline V gene encodes CDR1 SGHRS and CDR2 YFSETQ. The CDR3 sequence is 15 residues long. With V trimmed by 4 bases and J by 0 bases, 5 bases remained unmatched. The CDR3 DNA follows: TGCGCCAGCAGCAACAGCGGGAGGAGCTCCTACGAGCAGTACTTC. As protein: CASSNSGRSSYEQYF.

This clonotype occurred a few times. V and J are TRBV28 and TRBJ2-7, with 10 bases identical to TRBD2. Germline V lookup: CDR1 MDHEN, CDR2 SYDVKM. V lost 6 bases and J lost 5; bases outside the gene matches: 7. The CDR3 totals 14 residues. The chain's CDR3 is CASSGSGRFDEQYF. The CDR3 nucleotides read TGTGCCAGCAGCGGTAGCGGGAGGTTCGACGAGCAGTACTTC.

This clonotype has a count of ten or more. V and J are TRBV6-5 and TRBJ2-1; D gene uncertain. Trimming pared 2 bases from V and 5 bases from J, leaving 7 bases between. Germline V lookup: CDR1 MNHEY, CDR2 SVGAGI. The CDR3 extends over 13 amino acids. CDR3 in amino acids: CASSYNSDNEQFF. The CDR3, as DNA: TGTGCCAGCAGTTACAACAGTGACAATGAGCAGTTCTTC.